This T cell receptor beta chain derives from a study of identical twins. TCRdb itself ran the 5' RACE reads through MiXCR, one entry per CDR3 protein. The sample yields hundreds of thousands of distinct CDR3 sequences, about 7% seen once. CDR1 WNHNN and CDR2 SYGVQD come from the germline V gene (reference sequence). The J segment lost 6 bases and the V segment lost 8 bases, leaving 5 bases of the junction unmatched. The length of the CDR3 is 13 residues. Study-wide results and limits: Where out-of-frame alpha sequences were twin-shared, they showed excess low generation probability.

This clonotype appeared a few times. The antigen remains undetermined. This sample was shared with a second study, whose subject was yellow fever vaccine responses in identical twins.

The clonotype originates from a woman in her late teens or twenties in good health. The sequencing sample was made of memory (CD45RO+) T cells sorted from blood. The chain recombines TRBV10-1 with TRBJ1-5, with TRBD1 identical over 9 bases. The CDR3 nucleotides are TGCGCCAGCCCCCCGGACAGGGGTCAGCCCCAGCATTTT. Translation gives CASPPDRGQPQHF.